This T cell receptor (beta chain) appears in the sequencing data of a study of T cell repertoires in cytomegalovirus infection. Study at large: TCR beta signatures that were public indicated CMV infection and matching HLA type.

V shed 0 bases, J shed 5 bases, and the junction held 6 bases outside the gene matches. Germline values: CDR1 SGHTA, CDR2 FQGNSA. The length of the CDR3 is 17 residues. Only a few counts were recorded for this clonotype. What it binds is unknown. TCRdb reprocessed the reads with MiXCR, giving one entry per CDR3 protein. The data contain about 350,000 distinct CDR3 sequences, about 34% of them seen just once; the ten biggest clones take up 13%. Source: cultured PBMCs, taken from culture after CMV antigen stimulation. The origin of this receptor is a human donor in good health (CMV status not recorded). Some clones in this sample may be carry-over from other donors' samples. The chain couples TRBV7-2 to TRBJ2-3; 12 bases match TRBD1. DNA of the CDR3: TGTGCCAGCAGCTTAGCGGGGACAGGGGGCGCCGTAGATACGCAGTATTTT. This translates into CASSLAGTGGAVDTQYF.